Given below is one T cell receptor beta chain in context. Its antigen is not known. The V and J ends lost 4 bases and 1 base respectively, with 8 bases between them. The germline CDR1 and CDR2 sequences are SGHVS and FQNEAQ. This CDR3 has 14 residues. TCRdb used MiXCR to reprocess the 5' RACE reads, holding one entry per CDR3 protein. The data contain hundreds of thousands of distinct CDR3 sequences, more than 20% of them singletons. The data were taken from a study of CD8 T cells in ankylosing spondylitis. Study-wide findings and caveats: In peripheral blood, disease-linked CD8+ clones occurred at relatively low frequencies.

The specimen was blood, either unsorted or a sorted T cell fraction (not recorded which). This sequence originates from a male donor with ankylosing spondylitis or in good health (not recorded which). V is TRBV7-8 and J is TRBJ1-3, with unresolved D. The CDR3 sequence is CASSWEVSGNTIYF. CDR3 DNA sequence: TGTGCCAGCAGCTGGGAGGTATCTGGAAACACCATATATTTT.